A single sample gave rise to the 22 T cell receptor beta chains below, sequenced in a study of blood T cell repertoires in COVID-19. The protocol was immunoSEQ multiplex PCR, while the TCRdb copy is restricted to in-frame clones and leaves out a portion. The table records fewer than 120,000 clones, almost 80% of them present only once. Input material: peripheral blood. The origin of the receptors is a woman of 80 years or more with active or convalescent COVID-19.

V usage is TRBV2 and J usage is TRBJ2-7; 7 nucleotides line up with TRBD1. Germline CDR1 SNHLY, CDR2 FYNNEI. The CDR3 has 13 amino acids. V lost 7 bases to trimming and J lost 3 bases; unmatched junction nucleotides: 6. CDR3 sequence (DNA): TGTGCCAGCATTCAGGGGGTTGGCTACGAGCAGTACTTC. It encodes CASIQGVGYEQYF. The full variable domain, rest sourced from reference TRBV2 and TRBJ2-7, is EPEVTQTPSHQVTQMGQEVILRCVPISNHLYFYWYRQILGQKVEFLVSFYNNEISEKSEIFDDQFSVERPDGSNFTLKIRSTKLEDSAMYFCASIQGVGYEQYFGPGTRLTVT.

The V and J genes are TRBV15 and TRBJ2-7; D is perhaps TRBD2 (6 bases). V was clipped by 2 bases and J by 3 bases, with 14 bases between them. Germline CDR1 LNHNV, CDR2 YYDKDF (reference sequence). There are 15 residues in the CDR3. DNA of the CDR3: TGTGCCACCAGCAGAAACTCCGGGAGCCACTACGAGCAGTACTTC. This gives the protein CATSRNSGSHYEQYF.

V gene TRBV4-3 combines with J gene TRBJ2-5; the match to TRBD2 covers 12 bases. V lost 4 bases to trimming and J lost 5 bases; unmatched junction nucleotides: 5. This CDR3 has 15 amino acids. Germline CDR1 and CDR2: LGHNA and YSLEER. Here the CDR3 reads CASSPSGRGGETQYF. The CDR3 DNA is TGCGCCAGCAGCCCTAGCGGGAGGGGAGGGGAGACCCAGTACTTC.

CDR3 in DNA: TGTGCCAGCAGCTTAGGGCGGATAAGAAGCACAGATACGCAGTATTTT. This translates into CASSLGRIRSTDTQYF. The gene calls are TRBV7-6 and TRBJ2-3, with D unclear. The CDR3 is 16 residues long. V was trimmed by 1 base and J by 0 bases, leaving 11 bases between them. Germline CDR1 and CDR2: SGHVS and FNYEAQ.

The V gene is TRBV5-8, the J gene TRBJ2-7; TRBD1 might be the D (6 bases). Trimming cost V 4 bases and J 1 base, with 18 bases left between them. The V gene's germline CDR1 is SGHTS and CDR2 YDEGEE. The CDR3 spans 16 residues. The CDR3 DNA follows: TGTGCCAGCAGCCGAAAGTGGGGGCCAGGGTCCTACGAGCAGTACTTC. Protein: CASSRKWGPGSYEQYF.

V usage is TRBV5-1 and J usage is TRBJ2-3; D possibly corresponds to TRBD1 (7 bases). CDR1 is SGHRS, CDR2 YFSETQ, per germline. Deletions cut 1 base from V and 5 bases from J, with 11 bases between. The CDR3 sequence is 14 residues long. This CDR3 reads CASSLRRGEDTQYF. For the CDR3, the DNA is TGCGCCAGCAGCTTGCGCAGGGGGGAAGATACGCAGTATTTT.

The chain uses TRBV2 and TRBJ1-2; D gene ambiguous. V was clipped by 5 bases and J by 4 bases, with 8 bases between them. This CDR3 has 12 residues. Germline-derived CDR1 and CDR2 are SNHLY and FYNNEI. CDR3 region: CASSYGIYGYTF. CDR3 nucleotides: TGTGCCAGCAGTTACGGGATCTATGGCTACACCTTC. The complete variable domain, with remaining parts taken from reference TRBV2 and TRBJ1-2, reads EPEVTQTPSHQVTQMGQEVILRCVPISNHLYFYWYRQILGQKVEFLVSFYNNEISEKSEIFDDQFSVERPDGSNFTLKIRSTKLEDSAMYFCASSYGIYGYTFGSGTRLTVV.

The V call is TRBV5-1, the J call TRBJ2-5; 12 nucleotides line up with TRBD2. Looked up from germline, CDR1 is SGHRS and CDR2 is YFSETQ. J gave up 1 base and V 4 bases, and 14 bases lay outside the gene matches. This CDR3 has 19 amino acids. The CDR3 DNA is TGCGCCAGCAGCCACAGGAGGACTAGCGGGATATCCTTCCAAGAGACCCAGTACTTC. This sequence encodes CASSHRRTSGISFQETQYF.

The rearrangement links TRBV7-3 to TRBJ2-1, with TRBD1 matching over 9 bases. The germline V gene encodes CDR1 SGHTA and CDR2 FQGTGA. This CDR3 has 15 amino acids. J lost 6 bases, V lost 4 bases, and 7 bases had no gene match. DNA of the CDR3: TGTGCCAGCAGCTCACAGGGGGCGGGAGTCAATGAGCAGTTCTTC. This translates into CASSSQGAGVNEQFF.

This CDR3 is CATSRGGTGFYNEQFF. As DNA, the CDR3 is TGTGCCACCAGCAGGGGGGGGACAGGGTTTTACAATGAGCAGTTCTTC. This sequence joins TRBV15 and TRBJ2-1; 9 bases agree with TRBD1. J lost 4 bases, V lost 3 bases, and 7 bases had no gene match. CDR3 length equals 16 residues. CDR1 and CDR2 (germline): LNHNV, YYDKDF (reference sequence). The variable domain in full, completed from reference TRBV15 and TRBJ2-1, reads DAMVIQNPRYQVTQFGKPVTLSCSQTLNHNVMYWYQQKSSQAPKLLFHYYDKDFNNEADTPDNFQSRRPNTSFCFLDIRSPGLGDTAMYLCATSRGGTGFYNEQFFGPGTRLTVL.

This sequence joins TRBV5-6 and TRBJ1-3; no definite D call. V was shortened by 2 bases and J by 0 bases, with 12 bases between the two germline ends. Per the germline V gene, CDR1 is SGHDT and CDR2 is YYEEEE. This CDR3 region has 16 residues. CDR3 in amino acids: CASSLLGIHSGNTIYF. As DNA, the CDR3 is TGTGCCAGCAGCTTATTGGGCATCCACTCTGGAAACACCATATATTTT.

V gene TRBV10-1 combines with J gene TRBJ2-7, with TRBD2 matching 7 bases. The trim removed 5 bases at V and 0 bases at J, leaving 1 base unmatched. Germline loops: CDR1 WNHNN, CDR2 SYGVQD (reference sequence). CDR3 length equals 13 residues. The CDR3 is CASSRGDSYEQYF. Here the CDR3 DNA reads TGCGCCAGCAGTCGGGGGGACTCCTACGAGCAGTACTTC.

The chain uses TRBV6-2 or TRBV6-3 and TRBJ2-7; 9 bases align to TRBD2. CDR1 and CDR2 from the germline V gene are MNHEY and SVGEGT. V was clipped by 6 bases and J by 4 bases; unmatched bases: 7. This CDR3 has 14 amino acids. CDR3 sequence reads: CASSATSGSYEQYF. For the CDR3, the DNA is TGTGCCAGCAGCGCAACTAGCGGGTCTTACGAGCAGTACTTC.

The V gene is TRBV5-1, the J gene TRBJ2-7; no clear D. The CDR3 contains 13 residues. V lost 4 bases to trimming and J lost 7 bases, with 15 bases between them. Germline V gene data show CDR1 as SGHRS and CDR2 as YFSETQ. CDR3 bases: TGCGCCAGCAGCGAGGAACCGAGCTCAGAGCAGTACTTC. This gives the protein CASSEEPSSEQYF.

The chain couples TRBV5-4 to TRBJ2-5, with D possibly matching TRBD1 (6 bases). Germline loops: CDR1 SGHNT, CDR2 YYREEE (reference sequence). V was clipped by 2 bases and J by 5 bases, with 13 bases between them. This CDR3 is 14 amino acids long. CDR3 nucleotides: TGTGCCAGCAGCTTAGAGACAGGACGGGAGACCCAGTACTTC. Translating gives CASSLETGRETQYF.

The chain joins TRBV7-8 to TRBJ2-1, with D possibly being TRBD2 (7 bases). Germline loops: CDR1 SGHVS, CDR2 FQNEAQ. This CDR3 spans 15 amino acids. The V end was cut by 8 bases, the J end by 5 bases, with 19 bases between. The CDR3: CASGGGLAVNNEQFF. For the CDR3, the DNA is TGTGCCAGCGGGGGGGGGCTAGCGGTCAACAATGAGCAGTTCTTC. Filled out from reference TRBV7-8 and TRBJ2-1, the complete variable domain reads GAGVSQSPRYKVAKRGQDVALRCDPISGHVSLFWYQQALGQGPEFLTYFQNEAQLDKSGLPSDRFFAERPEGSVSTLKIQRTQQEDSAVYLCASGGGLAVNNEQFFGPGTRLTVL.

CDR3 residues: CASSQALAGGPYEQFF. The CDR3 coding sequence is TGTGCCAGCAGCCAAGCCTTAGCGGGAGGGCCCTATGAGCAGTTCTTC. The chain uses TRBV5-4 and TRBJ2-1; 11 positions match TRBD2. From germline, CDR1 is SGHNT and CDR2 YYREEE (reference sequence). The CDR3 has 16 amino acids. V dropped 4 bases and J dropped 8; count of bases not matched to a gene: 11.

The V call is TRBV27, the J call TRBJ1-1, with TRBD1 identical over 10 bases. CDR1 is MNHEY and CDR2 is SMNVEV in the germline V gene (reference sequence). With V trimmed by 6 bases and J by 6 bases, 4 bases remained unmatched. The CDR3 extends over 13 amino acids. DNA of the CDR3: TGTGCCAGCAGGGGACAGGGGCTCTCTGAAGCTTTCTTT. Residues: CASRGQGLSEAFF.

V usage is TRBV5-1 and J usage is TRBJ1-1, with 7 bases identical to TRBD1. CDR3 length: 14 residues. The V gene end was trimmed by 4 bases and the J gene end by 1 base; junction bases not matched to a gene: 4. Per germline, CDR1 SGHRS and CDR2 YFSETQ. The CDR3 here is CASSTDRSNTEAFF. Written as DNA, the CDR3 is TGCGCCAGCAGCACGGACAGGTCGAACACTGAAGCTTTCTTT.

The rearrangement joins TRBV7-9 to TRBJ2-3; 7 positions match TRBD1. CDR3 length: 15 amino acids. CDR1 is SEHNR, CDR2 FQNEAQ, per germline (reference sequence). The trim removed 5 bases at V and 0 bases at J, leaving 5 bases unmatched. The CDR3 DNA reads as TGTGCCAGCAGCCACAGGGGCCCGAGCACAGATACGCAGTATTTT. Its translation is CASSHRGPSTDTQYF.

The chain uses TRBV19 and TRBJ2-7, with 8 positions matching TRBD1. Losses at the gene ends were 6 bases for V and 5 bases for J; bases not matched to a gene: 12. This CDR3 comprises 15 residues. CDR1 is LNHDA and CDR2 is SQIVND in the germline V gene (reference sequence). CDR3 region: CASSTLTGGWHEQYF. The CDR3 nucleotides read TGTGCCAGTAGCACCCTCACAGGGGGGTGGCACGAGCAGTACTTC.

This clone was detected only a few times. CDR3 bases: TGTGCCAGCAGTTTCAGACAGGGATTTTTAGGGTCCCTCCACTTT. It translates to CASSFRQGFLGSLHF. The rearrangement uses TRBV27 and TRBJ1-6; 7 nucleotides line up with TRBD1. The CDR3 sequence is 15 residues long. The germline V gene has CDR1 MNHEY and CDR2 SMNVEV (reference sequence). With 3 bases clipped from V and 14 bases from J, the junction kept 13 bases outside the gene matches.